Below are 5 T cell receptor beta chains sequenced from a single sample in a study of cytomegalovirus exposure and HLA in healthy donors. It was with 60 Vbeta and 13 Jbeta primers that the PCR ran. Measured with immunoSEQ multiplex PCR; TCRdb has only the in-frame clones, and not every one. The sample has 170,000 or so clones; roughly 88% are singletons. Sequenced material: PBMCs. The receptors derive from a middle-aged man in good health and CMV-seropositive.

This rearrangement joins TRBV27 to TRBJ2-5; TRBD2 agrees at 7 bases. CDR3 length: 14 residues. V lost 5 bases, J lost 5 bases, and 8 bases stayed unmatched. Germline V gene lookup returns CDR1 MNHEY and CDR2 SMNVEV (reference sequence). The CDR3 sequence: CASSPAGVIETQYF. The CDR3 region has the DNA TGTGCCAGCAGTCCGGCGGGAGTAATTGAGACCCAGTACTTC.

V usage is TRBV2 and J usage is TRBJ1-4; weak D call: TRBD1 (6 bases). The CDR3 runs to 16 residues. Trimming removed 5 bases from V and 11 bases from J, with 24 bases in between. Germline V gene lookup returns CDR1 SNHLY and CDR2 FYNNEI. The CDR3 DNA sequence: TGTGCCAGCAGTTACGGACAGTTCTCTTGGGGTGGGAAACTGTTTTTT. Its translation is CASSYGQFSWGGKLFF.

This chain links TRBV5-1 with TRBJ1-1; D is ambiguous. From germline, CDR1 is SGHRS and CDR2 YFSETQ. The CDR3 runs 13 residues. V was pared by 0 bases and J by 6 bases, with 9 bases between. CDR3 in DNA: TGCGCCAGCAGCTTGGCCGGGAATCCTGAAGCTTTCTTT. It translates to CASSLAGNPEAFF. The whole variable domain, remainder taken from reference TRBV5-1 and TRBJ1-1, is KAGVTQTPRYLIKTRGQQVTLSCSPISGHRSVSWYQQTPGQGLQFLFEYFSETQRNKGNFPGRFSGRQFSNSRSEMNVSTLELGDSALYLCASSLAGNPEAFFGQGTRLTVV.

This chain links TRBV5-1 with TRBJ2-1, with 14 nucleotides matching TRBD2. This CDR3 region has 18 residues. Germline values: CDR1 SGHRS, CDR2 YFSETQ. The ends lost 5 bases at V and 5 bases at J; junction bases unmatched: 12. CDR3 loop: CASSSTRLAGGRNNEQFF. The CDR3 region has the DNA TGCGCCAGCAGTTCTACCCGACTAGCGGGGGGGCGTAACAATGAGCAGTTCTTC.

V and J are TRBV7-8 and TRBJ1-5; maybe TRBD1 (5 bases). Trimming took off 1 base at V and 2 bases at J, with 12 bases between the two ends. Looked up from germline, CDR1 is SGHVS and CDR2 is FQNEAQ. The CDR3 is made up of 16 amino acids. CDR3 sequence: CASSLGGTGGNQPQHF. CDR3 sequence (DNA): TGTGCCAGCAGCTTAGGGGGTACAGGTGGCAATCAGCCCCAGCATTTT.